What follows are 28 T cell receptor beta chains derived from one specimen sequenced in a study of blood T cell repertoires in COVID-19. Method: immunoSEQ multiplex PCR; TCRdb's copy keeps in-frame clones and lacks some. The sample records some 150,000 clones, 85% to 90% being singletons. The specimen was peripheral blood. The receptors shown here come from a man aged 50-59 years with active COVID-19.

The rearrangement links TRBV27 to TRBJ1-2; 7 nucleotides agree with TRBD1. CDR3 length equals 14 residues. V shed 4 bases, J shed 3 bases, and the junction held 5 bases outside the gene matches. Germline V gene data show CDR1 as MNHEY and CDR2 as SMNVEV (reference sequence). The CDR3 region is CASSSTQGDYGYTF. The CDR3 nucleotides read TGTGCCAGCAGTTCCACCCAGGGGGACTATGGCTACACCTTC.

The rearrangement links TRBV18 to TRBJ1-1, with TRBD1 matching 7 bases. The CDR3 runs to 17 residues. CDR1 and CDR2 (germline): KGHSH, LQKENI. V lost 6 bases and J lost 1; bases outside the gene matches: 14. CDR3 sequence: CASSGQATNTGNTEAFF. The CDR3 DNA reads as TGTGCCAGCTCCGGACAGGCCACAAACACTGGGAACACTGAAGCTTTCTTT. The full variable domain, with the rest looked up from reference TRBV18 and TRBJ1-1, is NAGVMQNPRHLVRRRGQEARLRCSPMKGHSHVYWYRQLPEEGLKFMVYLQKENIIDESGMPKERFSAEFPKEGPSILRIQQVVRGDSAAYFCASSGQATNTGNTEAFFGQGTRLTVV.

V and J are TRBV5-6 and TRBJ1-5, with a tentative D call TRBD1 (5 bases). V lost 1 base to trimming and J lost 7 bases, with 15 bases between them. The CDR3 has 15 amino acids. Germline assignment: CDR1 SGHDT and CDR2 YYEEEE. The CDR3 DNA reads TGTGCCAGCAGCTTGTTTAGGGGCCTGGGACAGCCCCAGCATTTT. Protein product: CASSLFRGLGQPQHF.

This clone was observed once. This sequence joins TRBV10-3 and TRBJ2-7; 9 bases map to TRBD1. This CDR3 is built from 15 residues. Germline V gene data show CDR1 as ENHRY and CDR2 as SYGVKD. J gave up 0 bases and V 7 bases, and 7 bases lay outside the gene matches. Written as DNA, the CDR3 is TGTGCCATCAAATTCGGACAGGGGAGCTCCTACGAGCAGTACTTC. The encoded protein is CAIKFGQGSSYEQYF.

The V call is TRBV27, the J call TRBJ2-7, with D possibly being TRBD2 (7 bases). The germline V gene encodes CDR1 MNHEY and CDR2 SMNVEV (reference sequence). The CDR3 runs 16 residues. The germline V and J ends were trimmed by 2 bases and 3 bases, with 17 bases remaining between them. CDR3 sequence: CASSLTRGPPGYEQYF. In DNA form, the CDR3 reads TGTGCCAGCAGTTTAACGCGGGGGCCTCCGGGCTACGAGCAGTACTTC.

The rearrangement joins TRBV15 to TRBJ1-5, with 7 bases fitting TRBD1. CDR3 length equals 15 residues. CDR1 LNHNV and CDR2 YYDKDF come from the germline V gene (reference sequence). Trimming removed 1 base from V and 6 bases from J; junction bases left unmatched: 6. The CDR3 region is CATSRVKGAIQPQHF. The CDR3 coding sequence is TGTGCCACCAGCAGAGTGAAGGGGGCAATTCAGCCCCAGCATTTT.

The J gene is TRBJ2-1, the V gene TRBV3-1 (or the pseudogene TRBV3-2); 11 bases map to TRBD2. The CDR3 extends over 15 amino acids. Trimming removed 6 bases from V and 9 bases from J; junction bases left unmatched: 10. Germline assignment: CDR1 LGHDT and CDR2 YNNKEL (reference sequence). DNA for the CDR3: TGTGCCAGCAGTTCAATACTAGCGGGGGAGGTTGAGCAGTTCTTC. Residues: CASSSILAGEVEQFF.

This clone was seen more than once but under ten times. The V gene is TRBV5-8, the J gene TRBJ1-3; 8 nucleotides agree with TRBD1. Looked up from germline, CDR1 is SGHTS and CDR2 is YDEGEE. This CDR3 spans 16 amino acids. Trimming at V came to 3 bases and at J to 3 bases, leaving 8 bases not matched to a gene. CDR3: CASSSGTGLRGNTIYF. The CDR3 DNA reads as TGTGCCAGCAGCTCCGGGACAGGACTCCGTGGAAACACCATATATTTT. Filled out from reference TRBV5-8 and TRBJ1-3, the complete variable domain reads EAGVTQSPTHLIKTRGQQATLRCSPISGHTSVYWYQQALGLGLQFLLWYDEGEERNRGNFPPRFSGRQFPNYSSELNVNALELEDSALYLCASSSGTGLRGNTIYFGEGSWLTVV.

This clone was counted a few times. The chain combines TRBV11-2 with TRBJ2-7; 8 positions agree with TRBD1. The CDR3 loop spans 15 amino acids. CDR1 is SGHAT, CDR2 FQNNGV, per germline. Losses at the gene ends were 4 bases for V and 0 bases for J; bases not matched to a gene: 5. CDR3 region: CASSSITGGSYEQYF. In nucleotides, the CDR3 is TGTGCCAGCAGCTCAATAACAGGGGGCTCCTACGAGCAGTACTTC.

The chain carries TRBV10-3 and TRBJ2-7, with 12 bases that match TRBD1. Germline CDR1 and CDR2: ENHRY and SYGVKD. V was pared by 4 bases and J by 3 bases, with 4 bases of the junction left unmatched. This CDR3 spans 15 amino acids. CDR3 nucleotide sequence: TGTGCCATCAGTGGGGGACAGGGGGCGCGCTACGAGCAGTACTTC. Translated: CAISGGQGARYEQYF.

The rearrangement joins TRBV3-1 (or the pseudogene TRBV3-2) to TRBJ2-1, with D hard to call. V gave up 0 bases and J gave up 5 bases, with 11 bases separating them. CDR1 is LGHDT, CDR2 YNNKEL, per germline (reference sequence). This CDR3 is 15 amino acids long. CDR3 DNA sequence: TGTGCCAGCAGCCAAGATAGACTCCAAAACAATGAGCAGTTCTTC. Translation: CASSQDRLQNNEQFF.

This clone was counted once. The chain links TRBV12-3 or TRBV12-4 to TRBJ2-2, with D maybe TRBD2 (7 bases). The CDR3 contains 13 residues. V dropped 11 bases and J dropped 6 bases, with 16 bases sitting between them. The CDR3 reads CASAGASPGELFF. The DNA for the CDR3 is TGTGCCTCGGCGGGGGCCAGCCCCGGGGAGCTGTTTTTT.

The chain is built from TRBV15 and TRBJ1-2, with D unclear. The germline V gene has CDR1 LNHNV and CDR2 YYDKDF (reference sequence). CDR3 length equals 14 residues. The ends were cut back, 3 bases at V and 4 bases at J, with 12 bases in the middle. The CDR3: CATSRSGSGYGYTF. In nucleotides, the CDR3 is TGTGCCACCAGCAGGTCGGGATCGGGCTATGGCTACACCTTC.

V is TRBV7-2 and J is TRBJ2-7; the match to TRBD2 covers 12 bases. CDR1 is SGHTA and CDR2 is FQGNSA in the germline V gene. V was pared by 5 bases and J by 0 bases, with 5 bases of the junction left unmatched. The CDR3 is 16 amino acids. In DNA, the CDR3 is TGTGCCAGCAGCGACGGACTAGCGGGGCCCTCCTACGAGCAGTACTTC. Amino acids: CASSDGLAGPSYEQYF. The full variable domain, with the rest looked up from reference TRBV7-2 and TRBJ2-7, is GAGVSQSPSNKVTEKGKDVELRCDPISGHTALYWYRQSLGQGLEFLIYFQGNSAPDKSGLPSDRFSAERTGGSVSTLTIQRTQQEDSAVYLCASSDGLAGPSYEQYFGPGTRLTVT.

The CDR3 loop is CAISEARVRPLLGEQYF. The CDR3 DNA sequence: TGTGCCATCAGTGAGGCCCGGGTCCGTCCACTTTTAGGCGAGCAGTACTTC. V gene TRBV10-3 combines with J gene TRBJ2-7, with unresolved D. The germline V gene has CDR1 ENHRY and CDR2 SYGVKD. Trimming took off 2 bases at V and 6 bases at J, with 23 bases between the two ends. CDR3 length: 17 residues.

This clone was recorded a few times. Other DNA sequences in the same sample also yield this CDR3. DNA of the CDR3: TGTGCCAGCAGGGGGACAGGGAATCAGCCCCAGCATTTT. Its translation: CASRGTGNQPQHF. This chain connects TRBV12-3 or TRBV12-4 to TRBJ1-5; 9 bases match TRBD1. CDR3 length: 13 residues. Unmatched junction bases numbered 1, after V lost 6 bases and J lost 4 bases.

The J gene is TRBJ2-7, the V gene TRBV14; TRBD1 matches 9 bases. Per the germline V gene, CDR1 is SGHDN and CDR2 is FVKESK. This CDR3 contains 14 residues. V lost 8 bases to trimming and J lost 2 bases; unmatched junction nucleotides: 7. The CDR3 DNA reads TGTGCCAGCTCCCAGGGACAGGGTCCCTACGAGCAGTACTTC. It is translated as CASSQGQGPYEQYF.

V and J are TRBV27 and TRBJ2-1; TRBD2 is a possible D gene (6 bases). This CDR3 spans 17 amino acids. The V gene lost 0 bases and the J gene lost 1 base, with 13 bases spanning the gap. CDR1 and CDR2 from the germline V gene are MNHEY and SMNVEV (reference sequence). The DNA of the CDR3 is TGTGCCAGCAGTTTATCTGCGACTAGGGCTTCCTACAATGAGCAGTTCTTC. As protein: CASSLSATRASYNEQFF.

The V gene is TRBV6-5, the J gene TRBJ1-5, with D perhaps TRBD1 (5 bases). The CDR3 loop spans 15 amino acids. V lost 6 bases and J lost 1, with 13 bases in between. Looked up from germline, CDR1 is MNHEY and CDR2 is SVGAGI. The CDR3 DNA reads TGTGCCAGCAGCAGTGGACAAGTCAGCAATCAGCCCCAGCATTTT. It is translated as CASSSGQVSNQPQHF.

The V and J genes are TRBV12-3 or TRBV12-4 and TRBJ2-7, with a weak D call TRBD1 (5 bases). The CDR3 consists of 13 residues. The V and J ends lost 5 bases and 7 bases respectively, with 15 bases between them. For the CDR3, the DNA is TGTGCCAGCAGTCCAGGCACAGGTTGGGAGCAGTACTTC. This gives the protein CASSPGTGWEQYF.

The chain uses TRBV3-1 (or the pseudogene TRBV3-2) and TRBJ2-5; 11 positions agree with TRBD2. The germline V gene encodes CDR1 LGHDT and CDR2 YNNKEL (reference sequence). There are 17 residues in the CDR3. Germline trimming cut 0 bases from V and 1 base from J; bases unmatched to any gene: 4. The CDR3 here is CASSQDLLAGAQETQYF. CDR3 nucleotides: TGTGCCAGCAGCCAAGATCTACTAGCGGGGGCCCAAGAGACCCAGTACTTC.

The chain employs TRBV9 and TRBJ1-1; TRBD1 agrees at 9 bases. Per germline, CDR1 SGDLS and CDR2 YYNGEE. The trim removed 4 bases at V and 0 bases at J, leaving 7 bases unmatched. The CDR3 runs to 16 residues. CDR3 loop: CASSLGQGELNTEAFF. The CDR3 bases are TGTGCCAGCAGCCTGGGACAGGGAGAGTTGAACACTGAAGCTTTCTTT.

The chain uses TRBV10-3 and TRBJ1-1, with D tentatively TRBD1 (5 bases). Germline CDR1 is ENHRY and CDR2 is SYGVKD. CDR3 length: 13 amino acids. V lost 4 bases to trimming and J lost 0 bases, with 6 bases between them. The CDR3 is CAISGGVNTEAFF. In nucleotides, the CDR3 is TGTGCCATCAGTGGGGGGGTGAACACTGAAGCTTTCTTT.

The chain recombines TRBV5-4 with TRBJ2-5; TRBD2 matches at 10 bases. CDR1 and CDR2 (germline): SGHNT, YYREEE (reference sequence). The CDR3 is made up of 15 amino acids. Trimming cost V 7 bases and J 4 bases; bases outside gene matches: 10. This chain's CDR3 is CASAAQRGGPETQYF. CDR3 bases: TGTGCCAGCGCCGCCCAGCGGGGGGGCCCAGAGACCCAGTACTTC.

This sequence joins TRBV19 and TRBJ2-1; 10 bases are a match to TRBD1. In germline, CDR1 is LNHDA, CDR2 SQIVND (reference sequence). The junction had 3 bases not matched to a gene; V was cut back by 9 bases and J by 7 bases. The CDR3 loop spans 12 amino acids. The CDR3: CASRTGGNEQFF. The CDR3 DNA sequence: TGTGCCAGCAGGACAGGGGGAAATGAGCAGTTCTTC.

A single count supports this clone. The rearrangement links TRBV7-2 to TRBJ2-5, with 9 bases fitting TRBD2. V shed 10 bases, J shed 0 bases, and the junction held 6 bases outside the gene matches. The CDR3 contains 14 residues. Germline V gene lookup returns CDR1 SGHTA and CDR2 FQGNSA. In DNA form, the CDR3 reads TGTGCCATTTCTAGCGGGGTCAACCAAGAGACCCAGTACTTC. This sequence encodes CAISSGVNQETQYF.

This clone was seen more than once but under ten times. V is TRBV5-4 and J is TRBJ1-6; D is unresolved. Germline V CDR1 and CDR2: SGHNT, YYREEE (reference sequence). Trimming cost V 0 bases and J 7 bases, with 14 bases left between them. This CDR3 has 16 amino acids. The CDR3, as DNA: TGTGCCAGCAGCTTGGAAGCCAACCCGGGGAATTCACCCCTCCACTTT. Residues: CASSLEANPGNSPLHF.

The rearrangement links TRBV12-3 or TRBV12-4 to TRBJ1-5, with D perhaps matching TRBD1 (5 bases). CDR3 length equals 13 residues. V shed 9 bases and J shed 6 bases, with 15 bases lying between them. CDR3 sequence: CASSGDSAQPQHF. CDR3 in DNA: TGTGCCAGTTCGGGGGATTCGGCTCAGCCCCAGCATTTT.